The TCR beta chain under discussion was sequenced for a study of blood T cell repertoires in COVID-19. As for the study in general: From the United States, Italy and Spain came samples of acute and convalescent COVID-19. The analysed material was cDNA or gDNA that came from T cells, B-cell-depleted T cells, or PBMCs.

The V and J ends lost 3 bases and 2 bases, in that order; junction bases with no gene match: 1. Germline V gene data show CDR1 as SGDLS and CDR2 as YYNGEE. This CDR3 spans 14 amino acids. This clone has a handful of counts. Original processing notes: Using reference gene primer amplification, nucleated cell counts were estimated. Here immunoSEQ multiplex PCR was the method, and the copy in TCRdb shows in-frame clones only, minus some. V and J calls and clone size are those listed in that table; D and trimming were worked out from the DNA. The sample shows 75,000 to 90,000 clones, more than 80% of them seen only once.

This receptor was obtained from a woman between 70 and 85 years old with acute or convalescent COVID-19. Sequences were obtained from peripheral blood. The rearrangement joins TRBV9 to TRBJ1-5, with 8 bases fitting TRBD1. CDR3 nucleotides: TGTGCCAGCAGCGCGACAGGGGGCAATCAGCCCCAGCATTTT. This codes for CASSATGGNQPQHF.